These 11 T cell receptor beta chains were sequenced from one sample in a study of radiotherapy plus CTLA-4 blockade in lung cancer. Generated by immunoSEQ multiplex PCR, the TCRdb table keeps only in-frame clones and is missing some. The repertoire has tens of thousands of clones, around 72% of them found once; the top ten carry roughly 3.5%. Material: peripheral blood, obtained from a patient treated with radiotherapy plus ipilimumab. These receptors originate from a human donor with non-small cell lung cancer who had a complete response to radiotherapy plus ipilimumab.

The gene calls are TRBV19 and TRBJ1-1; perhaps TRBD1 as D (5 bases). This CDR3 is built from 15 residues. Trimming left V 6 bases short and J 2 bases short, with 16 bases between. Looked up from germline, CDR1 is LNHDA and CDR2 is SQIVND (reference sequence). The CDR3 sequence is CASSHRGYGNTEAFF. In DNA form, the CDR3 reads TGTGCCAGTAGCCATCGGGGGTATGGCAACACTGAAGCTTTCTTT.

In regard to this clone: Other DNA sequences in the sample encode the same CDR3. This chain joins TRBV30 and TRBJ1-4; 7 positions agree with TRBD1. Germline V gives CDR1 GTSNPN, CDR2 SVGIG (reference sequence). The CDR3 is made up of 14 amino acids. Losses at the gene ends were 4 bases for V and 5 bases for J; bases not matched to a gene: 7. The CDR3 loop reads CAWNNRGKNEKLFF. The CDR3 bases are TGTGCCTGGAATAACAGGGGTAAAAATGAAAAACTGTTTTTT.

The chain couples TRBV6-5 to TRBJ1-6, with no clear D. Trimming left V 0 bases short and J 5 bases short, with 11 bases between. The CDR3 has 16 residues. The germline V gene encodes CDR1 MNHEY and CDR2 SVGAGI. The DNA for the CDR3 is TGTGCCAGCAGTTACTCTGGCCAATCCGATAATTCACCCCTCCACTTT. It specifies CASSYSGQSDNSPLHF.

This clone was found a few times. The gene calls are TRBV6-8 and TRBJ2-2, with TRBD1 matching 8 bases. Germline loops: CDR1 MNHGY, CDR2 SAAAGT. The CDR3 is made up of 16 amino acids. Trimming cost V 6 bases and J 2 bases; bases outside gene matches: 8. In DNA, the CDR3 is TGTGCCAGCAGGAAGACAGGGGACCTCAACACCGGGGAGCTGTTTTTT. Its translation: CASRKTGDLNTGELFF.

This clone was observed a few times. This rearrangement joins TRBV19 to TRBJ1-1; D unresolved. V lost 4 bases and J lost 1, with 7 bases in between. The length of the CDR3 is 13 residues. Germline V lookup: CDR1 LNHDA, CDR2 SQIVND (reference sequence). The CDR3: CASSSTANTEAFF. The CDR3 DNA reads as TGTGCCAGTAGTAGTACAGCGAACACTGAAGCTTTCTTT. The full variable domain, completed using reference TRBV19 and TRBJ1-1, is DGGITQSPKYLFRKEGQNVTLSCEQNLNHDAMYWYRQDPGQGLRLIYYSQIVNDFQKGDIAEGYSVSREKKESFPLTVTSAQKNPTAFYLCASSSTANTEAFFGQGTRLTVV.

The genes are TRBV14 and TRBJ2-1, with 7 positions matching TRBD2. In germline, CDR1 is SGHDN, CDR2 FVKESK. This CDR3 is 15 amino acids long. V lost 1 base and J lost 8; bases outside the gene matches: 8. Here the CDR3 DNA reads TGTGCCAGCAGCCAAGGACTAGCCCTACTGGATGAGCAGTTCTTC. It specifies CASSQGLALLDEQFF. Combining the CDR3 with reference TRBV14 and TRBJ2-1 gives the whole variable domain EAGVTQFPSHSVIEKGQTVTLRCDPISGHDNLYWYRRVMGKEIKFLLHFVKESKQDESGMPNNRFLAERTGGTYSTLKVQPAELEDSGVYFCASSQGLALLDEQFFGPGTRLTVL.

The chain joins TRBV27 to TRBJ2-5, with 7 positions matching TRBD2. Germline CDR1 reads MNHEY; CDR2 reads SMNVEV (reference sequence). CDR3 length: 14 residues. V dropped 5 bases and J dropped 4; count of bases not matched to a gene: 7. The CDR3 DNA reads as TGTGCCAGCAGTCCTCGACTAGCCCGAGAGACCCAGTACTTC. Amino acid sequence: CASSPRLARETQYF.

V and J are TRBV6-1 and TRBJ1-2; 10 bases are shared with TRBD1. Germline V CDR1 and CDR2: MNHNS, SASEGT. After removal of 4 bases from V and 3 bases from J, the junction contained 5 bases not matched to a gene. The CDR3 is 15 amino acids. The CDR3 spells CASSASGTGDYGYTF. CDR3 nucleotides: TGTGCCAGCAGTGCCTCCGGGACAGGGGACTATGGCTACACCTTC.

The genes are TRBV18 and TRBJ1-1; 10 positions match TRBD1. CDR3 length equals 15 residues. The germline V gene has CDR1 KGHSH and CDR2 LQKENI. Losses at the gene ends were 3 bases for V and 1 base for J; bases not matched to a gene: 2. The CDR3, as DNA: TGTGCCAGCTCACCGCGGGACAGGGGGAACACTGAAGCTTTCTTT. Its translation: CASSPRDRGNTEAFF. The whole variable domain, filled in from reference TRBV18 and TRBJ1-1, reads NAGVMQNPRHLVRRRGQEARLRCSPMKGHSHVYWYRQLPEEGLKFMVYLQKENIIDESGMPKERFSAEFPKEGPSILRIQQVVRGDSAAYFCASSPRDRGNTEAFFGQGTRLTVV.

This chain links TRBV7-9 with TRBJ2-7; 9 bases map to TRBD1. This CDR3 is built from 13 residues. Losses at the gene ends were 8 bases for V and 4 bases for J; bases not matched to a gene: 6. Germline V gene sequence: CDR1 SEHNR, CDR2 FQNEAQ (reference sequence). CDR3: CASSNRGPYEQYF. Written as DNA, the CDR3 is TGTGCCAGCTCCAACAGGGGGCCTTACGAGCAGTACTTC.

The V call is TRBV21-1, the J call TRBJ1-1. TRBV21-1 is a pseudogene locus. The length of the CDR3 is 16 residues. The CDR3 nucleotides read TGTGCCAGCAGCAAGCTCGAGGGCGGGGGGAACAGAGTCGCTTTCTTT. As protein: CASSKLEGGGNRVAFF.